The 27 T cell receptor beta chains presented below share a single source sample, sequenced in a study of CD8 T cells in Susac syndrome. Staining for CD27 and CD45RA delineated memory subsets for TEMRA sorting. Random hexamers were used to reverse transcribe about 0.5 to 1 ug of RNA. TCRdb re-analysed the immunoSEQ multiplex PCR reads in MiXCR, keeping a single row per CDR3 protein. The repertoire holds about 2,600 distinct CDR3 sequences, with nearly 75% as singletons. Sample: CD8+ TEMRA cells from PBMCs. The subset denotes: FACS-sorted terminally differentiated effector memory CD8+ T cells re-expressing CD45RA (CD8+ TEMRA). These receptors were taken from a human donor with Susac syndrome.

The J gene is TRBJ2-7, the V gene TRBV19; D is perhaps TRBD1 (5 bases). Germline values: CDR1 LNHDA, CDR2 SQIVND (reference sequence). V was clipped by 4 bases and J by 3 bases, with 19 bases between them. The CDR3 has 16 amino acids. CDR3: CASSTPLTGLFYEQYF. CDR3 in DNA: TGTGCCAGTAGTACCCCGCTAACAGGATTGTTCTACGAGCAGTACTTC.

This clonotype has a single count. The chain couples TRBV6-5 to TRBJ2-3; TRBD2 agrees at 7 bases. The CDR3 extends over 15 amino acids. Trimming cost V 6 bases and J 4 bases; bases outside gene matches: 10. Looked up from germline, CDR1 is MNHEY and CDR2 is SVGAGI. The CDR3 is CASRPLAGVSDTQYF. The DNA for the CDR3 is TGTGCCAGCAGGCCCCTTGCGGGAGTGTCAGATACGCAGTATTTT.

This sequence joins TRBV12-3 or TRBV12-4 and TRBJ1-2; TRBD1 matches at 7 bases. The CDR3 spans 19 residues. With V trimmed by 10 bases and J by 7 bases, 30 bases remained unmatched. DNA for the CDR3: TGTGCCACAACCCTACTCGACGAGGTAATGGGGACAGCGGACGGTGGCTACACCTTC. This gives the protein CATTLLDEVMGTADGGYTF.

The CDR3 protein is CASSHPRDPYEQYF. The CDR3 DNA reads TGTGCCAGCAGCCATCCTAGGGACCCCTACGAGCAGTACTTC. The chain employs TRBV3-1 and TRBJ2-7, with D possibly called TRBD1 or TRBD2 (5 bases each). The germline V gene has CDR1 LGHDT and CDR2 YNNKEL (reference sequence). This CDR3 is 14 amino acids long. V lost 3 bases and J 2 bases, leaving 11 bases between the germline ends.

This chain uses TRBV7-3 with TRBJ2-1; 7 nucleotides line up with TRBD2. Trimming took 1 base from V and 3 from J; bases not matched to a gene: 3. Germline CDR1 reads SGHTA; CDR2 reads FQGTGA. This CDR3 is built from 15 residues. The CDR3 here is CASSLIASGYNEQFF. CDR3 in DNA: TGTGCCAGCAGCTTAATCGCTAGCGGCTACAATGAGCAGTTCTTC.

This chain joins TRBV7-9 and TRBJ1-1; no clear D. The CDR3 spans 17 residues. Germline V gene data show CDR1 as SEHNR and CDR2 as FQNEAQ (reference sequence). Trimming stripped 5 bases from V and 12 bases from J, with 31 bases between. The CDR3 protein is CASSLSAAAEVWTGPFF. The CDR3, as DNA: TGTGCCAGCAGCCTATCCGCCGCGGCAGAAGTTTGGACGGGCCCTTTCTTT.

This chain connects TRBV2 to TRBJ2-2; a weak D match, TRBD2 (6 bases). There are 15 residues in the CDR3. Germline-derived CDR1 and CDR2 are SNHLY and FYNNEI. V dropped 6 bases and J dropped 7 bases, with 18 bases sitting between them. For the CDR3, the DNA is TGTGCCAGCAGGGAGGGGCCTAGCGTTCACGGGGAGCTGTTTTTT. Translation: CASREGPSVHGELFF.

This rearrangement joins TRBV9 to TRBJ1-6, with a tentative D call TRBD1 (5 bases). The CDR3 has 16 residues. CDR1 is SGDLS and CDR2 is YYNGEE in the germline V gene. V was trimmed by 3 bases and J by 3 bases, leaving 13 bases between them. CDR3 amino acids: CASSAPGGYYNSPLHF. The CDR3 region has the DNA TGTGCCAGCAGCGCACCCGGGGGATACTATAATTCACCCCTCCACTTT.

The rearrangement links TRBV5-6 to TRBJ2-5; D unresolved. Deletions cut 4 bases from V and 5 bases from J, with 18 bases between. This CDR3 has 15 residues. Germline V gene sequence: CDR1 SGHDT, CDR2 YYEEEE. CDR3 loop: CASSPTILRAETQYF. The CDR3 DNA reads as TGTGCCAGCAGCCCAACAATCTTACGGGCTGAGACCCAGTACTTC.

This clonotype was seen more than once but under ten times. The chain links TRBV2 to TRBJ2-1; D possibly corresponds to TRBD1 (6 bases). The CDR3 is made up of 13 amino acids. The V end lost 9 bases, the J end lost 4 bases, and 13 bases lay between the germline ends. Germline V gene lookup returns CDR1 SNHLY and CDR2 FYNNEI. In DNA form, the CDR3 reads TGTGCCAGTTCGGACAGAGAATACAATGAGCAGTTCTTC. It specifies CASSDREYNEQFF.

For the CDR3, the DNA is TGTGCCAGCAGGAATTTCGGGACGGCCGACAATCAGCCCCAGCATTTT. Translated: CASRNFGTADNQPQHF. The chain has TRBV27 and TRBJ1-5; possible D gene TRBD1, 5 bases. The CDR3 consists of 16 residues. Germline V CDR1 and CDR2: MNHEY, SMNVEV (reference sequence). Trimming removed 6 bases from V and 3 bases from J, with 18 bases in between.

The V gene is TRBV5-6, the J gene TRBJ1-3; 12 bases match TRBD1. The CDR3 has 18 residues. The ends lost 4 bases at V and 0 bases at J; junction bases unmatched: 8. CDR1 is SGHDT and CDR2 is YYEEEE in the germline V gene. The CDR3 here is CASSRRDRGPFSGNTIYF. CDR3 DNA: TGTGCCAGCAGCCGCCGGGACAGGGGGCCCTTCTCTGGAAACACCATATATTTT.

The chain joins TRBV6-2 or TRBV6-3 to TRBJ2-3; no clear D gene. The CDR3 is 15 amino acids. Germline assignment: CDR1 MNHEY and CDR2 SVGEGT. Trimming took 6 bases from V and 0 from J, leaving 13 bases between them. The CDR3 DNA reads as TGTGCCAGCAGCCACCCTTACACGAGCACAGATACGCAGTATTTT. This gives the protein CASSHPYTSTDTQYF.

In its sample, this clonotype ranks as hyperexpanded (1% or more). This sequence joins TRBV27 and TRBJ1-5, with a possible D match to TRBD1 (5 bases). This CDR3 contains 14 residues. Germline values: CDR1 MNHEY, CDR2 SMNVEV (reference sequence). V shed 5 bases and J shed 6 bases, with 14 bases lying between them. The CDR3 spells CASSPHPRGQPQHF. DNA of the CDR3: TGTGCCAGCAGTCCCCACCCAAGGGGTCAGCCCCAGCATTTT.

This sequence joins TRBV20-1 and TRBJ1-2; no definite D call. The germline gives CDR1 DFQATT, CDR2 SNEGSKA (reference sequence). Trimming removed 0 bases from V and 4 bases from J, with 15 bases in between. The CDR3 consists of 15 residues. CDR3 nucleotides: TGCAGTGCTAGAGATCCCCCGGCAGGCTTCTATGGCTACACCTTC. This codes for CSARDPPAGFYGYTF.

The CDR3 here is CASSPGQGGAYEQYF. The CDR3 coding sequence is TGTGCCAGCAGCCCAGGACAGGGGGGGGCCTACGAGCAGTACTTC. The J gene is TRBJ2-7, the V gene TRBV28; TRBD1 matches at 10 bases. From germline, CDR1 is MDHEN and CDR2 SYDVKM. CDR3 size: 15 residues. V lost 6 bases, J lost 2 bases, and 7 bases stayed unmatched.

The chain links TRBV28 to TRBJ2-5; TRBD1 agrees at 8 bases. The CDR3 covers 15 residues. The germline CDR1 and CDR2 sequences are MDHEN and SYDVKM. Losses at the gene ends were 1 base for V and 5 bases for J; bases not matched to a gene: 6. The CDR3 loop is CASSLSQGAVETQYF. In DNA, the CDR3 is TGTGCCAGCAGTTTATCTCAGGGGGCGGTGGAGACCCAGTACTTC. Full variable domain (outside the CDR3, taken from reference TRBV28 and TRBJ2-5): DVKVTQSSRYLVKRTGEKVFLECVQDMDHENMFWYRQDPGLGLRLIYFSYDVKMKEKGDIPEGYSVSREKKERFSLILESASTNQTSMYLCASSLSQGAVETQYFGPGTRLLVL.

The chain has TRBV19 and TRBJ1-1, with 7 bases fitting TRBD1. There are 14 residues in the CDR3. V trimming: 5 bases; J trimming: 1 base; junction bases outside the gene matches: 4. Germline V CDR1 and CDR2: LNHDA, SQIVND (reference sequence). In nucleotides, the CDR3 is TGTGCCAGTAGTTCGGGACAGAGGAACACTGAAGCTTTCTTT. This sequence encodes CASSSGQRNTEAFF.

This chain connects TRBV18 to TRBJ2-5, with D tentatively TRBD1 or TRBD2 (5 bases each). The CDR3 runs to 13 residues. Germline-derived CDR1 and CDR2 are KGHSH and LQKENI. The germline V and J ends were trimmed by 3 bases and 5 bases, with 10 bases remaining between them. CDR3 sequence reads: CASSPAWGETQYF. Written as DNA, the CDR3 is TGTGCCAGCTCACCCGCCTGGGGGGAGACCCAGTACTTC.

V and J are TRBV27 and TRBJ2-7; D not resolved. The V gene lost 7 bases and the J gene lost 6 bases, with 16 bases spanning the gap. The CDR3 length is 13 residues. Germline loops: CDR1 MNHEY, CDR2 SMNVEV (reference sequence). The CDR3 here is CASTPIWGSEQYF. CDR3 nucleotide sequence: TGTGCCAGCACCCCTATATGGGGTTCCGAGCAGTACTTC.

The chain uses TRBV9 and TRBJ2-7; possibly TRBD1 or TRBD2 for D (5 bases each). Germline V gene sequence: CDR1 SGDLS, CDR2 YYNGEE. The CDR3 extends over 13 amino acids. V was trimmed by 0 bases and J by 6 bases, leaving 10 bases between them. CDR3 in amino acids: CASSVVSGTEQYF. The CDR3 DNA is TGTGCCAGCAGCGTAGTATCAGGGACCGAGCAGTACTTC.

The chain combines TRBV20-1 with TRBJ1-1; D gene uncertain. Germline assignment: CDR1 DFQATT and CDR2 SNEGSKA (reference sequence). The CDR3 has 12 amino acids. V was trimmed by 6 bases and J by 4 bases, leaving 12 bases between them. The CDR3 loop reads CSALLRSTEAFF. CDR3 DNA: TGCAGTGCCCTCCTCCGGAGCACTGAAGCTTTCTTT.

V is TRBV12-3 or TRBV12-4 and J is TRBJ1-6; tentatively, D is TRBD1 (6 bases). This CDR3 comprises 15 residues. V was cut by 7 bases and J by 4 bases, with 14 bases left in between. The CDR3 nucleotides are TGTGCCAGCACCCCCGGACAGCCTTATAATTCACCCCTCCACTTT. Its translation: CASTPGQPYNSPLHF.

J is TRBJ1-5 and V is TRBV28; no reliable D call. This CDR3 is built from 15 residues. Trimming shortened V by 4 bases and J by 4 bases, and 14 bases separated the two germline ends. The germline V gene encodes CDR1 MDHEN and CDR2 SYDVKM. DNA for the CDR3: TGTGCCAGCAGTTCCGGCGATCCGGGGAATCAGCCCCAGCATTTT. The encoded protein is CASSSGDPGNQPQHF.

The CDR3 region is CASSEAGGSYEQYF. In nucleotides, the CDR3 is TGTGCCAGCAGTGAAGCGGGGGGCTCCTACGAGCAGTACTTC. The V gene is TRBV6-1, the J gene TRBJ2-7; perhaps TRBD2 as D (6 bases). Germline CDR1 MNHNS, CDR2 SASEGT. V gave up 0 bases and J gave up 0 bases, with 6 bases separating them. This CDR3 has 14 amino acids.

The chain couples TRBV20-1 to TRBJ2-7; D is uncertain. The germline V and J ends were trimmed by 5 bases and 3 bases, with 17 bases remaining between them. Germline values: CDR1 DFQATT, CDR2 SNEGSKA (reference sequence). The CDR3 runs to 14 residues. CDR3 in DNA: TGCAGTGCTCCCCCTTGGGGAAACCACTACGAGCAGTACTTC. It specifies CSAPPWGNHYEQYF.

The rearrangement joins TRBV12-3 or TRBV12-4 to TRBJ2-5; no reliable D call. The V and J ends lost 6 bases and 2 bases respectively, with 10 bases between them. This CDR3 has 13 residues. The CDR3: CASSPVEQETQYF. CDR3 in DNA: TGTGCCAGCAGCCCAGTAGAGCAAGAGACCCAGTACTTC.